The sequence of this T cell receptor (beta chain) was determined in a study of cytomegalovirus exposure and HLA in healthy donors. Points from the study as a whole: Immune exposure data for these donors was limited to CMV serostatus. A later analysis found TCR association rates differed by HLA locus, highest for DRB1 and lowest for HLA-C.

In the case of this clone: Its specificity is unknown.

The CDR3 extends over 17 amino acids. Germline V gene data show CDR1 as MGHRA and CDR2 as YSYEKL. V was pared by 0 bases and J by 2 bases, with 14 bases between. These donors counted as nominally healthy when sampled, but unrecorded immune exposures were likely. The PCR had 60 Vbeta and 13 Jbeta primers. The method was immunoSEQ multiplex PCR; TCRdb's version includes in-frame clones alone and lacks a portion of them. Found here are 90,000 to 150,000 clones, more than 75% of them singletons; the top ten hold 12%. V is TRBV4-1 and J is TRBJ1-5, with D tentatively TRBD1 (5 bases). The sequencing input was PBMCs. The receptor was isolated from a middle-aged woman in good health and CMV-seropositive. CDR3 sequence (DNA): TGCGCCAGCAGCCAAGATCAGGGCCCGGGGGGCAATCAGCCCCAGCATTTT. Translated: CASSQDQGPGGNQPQHF.